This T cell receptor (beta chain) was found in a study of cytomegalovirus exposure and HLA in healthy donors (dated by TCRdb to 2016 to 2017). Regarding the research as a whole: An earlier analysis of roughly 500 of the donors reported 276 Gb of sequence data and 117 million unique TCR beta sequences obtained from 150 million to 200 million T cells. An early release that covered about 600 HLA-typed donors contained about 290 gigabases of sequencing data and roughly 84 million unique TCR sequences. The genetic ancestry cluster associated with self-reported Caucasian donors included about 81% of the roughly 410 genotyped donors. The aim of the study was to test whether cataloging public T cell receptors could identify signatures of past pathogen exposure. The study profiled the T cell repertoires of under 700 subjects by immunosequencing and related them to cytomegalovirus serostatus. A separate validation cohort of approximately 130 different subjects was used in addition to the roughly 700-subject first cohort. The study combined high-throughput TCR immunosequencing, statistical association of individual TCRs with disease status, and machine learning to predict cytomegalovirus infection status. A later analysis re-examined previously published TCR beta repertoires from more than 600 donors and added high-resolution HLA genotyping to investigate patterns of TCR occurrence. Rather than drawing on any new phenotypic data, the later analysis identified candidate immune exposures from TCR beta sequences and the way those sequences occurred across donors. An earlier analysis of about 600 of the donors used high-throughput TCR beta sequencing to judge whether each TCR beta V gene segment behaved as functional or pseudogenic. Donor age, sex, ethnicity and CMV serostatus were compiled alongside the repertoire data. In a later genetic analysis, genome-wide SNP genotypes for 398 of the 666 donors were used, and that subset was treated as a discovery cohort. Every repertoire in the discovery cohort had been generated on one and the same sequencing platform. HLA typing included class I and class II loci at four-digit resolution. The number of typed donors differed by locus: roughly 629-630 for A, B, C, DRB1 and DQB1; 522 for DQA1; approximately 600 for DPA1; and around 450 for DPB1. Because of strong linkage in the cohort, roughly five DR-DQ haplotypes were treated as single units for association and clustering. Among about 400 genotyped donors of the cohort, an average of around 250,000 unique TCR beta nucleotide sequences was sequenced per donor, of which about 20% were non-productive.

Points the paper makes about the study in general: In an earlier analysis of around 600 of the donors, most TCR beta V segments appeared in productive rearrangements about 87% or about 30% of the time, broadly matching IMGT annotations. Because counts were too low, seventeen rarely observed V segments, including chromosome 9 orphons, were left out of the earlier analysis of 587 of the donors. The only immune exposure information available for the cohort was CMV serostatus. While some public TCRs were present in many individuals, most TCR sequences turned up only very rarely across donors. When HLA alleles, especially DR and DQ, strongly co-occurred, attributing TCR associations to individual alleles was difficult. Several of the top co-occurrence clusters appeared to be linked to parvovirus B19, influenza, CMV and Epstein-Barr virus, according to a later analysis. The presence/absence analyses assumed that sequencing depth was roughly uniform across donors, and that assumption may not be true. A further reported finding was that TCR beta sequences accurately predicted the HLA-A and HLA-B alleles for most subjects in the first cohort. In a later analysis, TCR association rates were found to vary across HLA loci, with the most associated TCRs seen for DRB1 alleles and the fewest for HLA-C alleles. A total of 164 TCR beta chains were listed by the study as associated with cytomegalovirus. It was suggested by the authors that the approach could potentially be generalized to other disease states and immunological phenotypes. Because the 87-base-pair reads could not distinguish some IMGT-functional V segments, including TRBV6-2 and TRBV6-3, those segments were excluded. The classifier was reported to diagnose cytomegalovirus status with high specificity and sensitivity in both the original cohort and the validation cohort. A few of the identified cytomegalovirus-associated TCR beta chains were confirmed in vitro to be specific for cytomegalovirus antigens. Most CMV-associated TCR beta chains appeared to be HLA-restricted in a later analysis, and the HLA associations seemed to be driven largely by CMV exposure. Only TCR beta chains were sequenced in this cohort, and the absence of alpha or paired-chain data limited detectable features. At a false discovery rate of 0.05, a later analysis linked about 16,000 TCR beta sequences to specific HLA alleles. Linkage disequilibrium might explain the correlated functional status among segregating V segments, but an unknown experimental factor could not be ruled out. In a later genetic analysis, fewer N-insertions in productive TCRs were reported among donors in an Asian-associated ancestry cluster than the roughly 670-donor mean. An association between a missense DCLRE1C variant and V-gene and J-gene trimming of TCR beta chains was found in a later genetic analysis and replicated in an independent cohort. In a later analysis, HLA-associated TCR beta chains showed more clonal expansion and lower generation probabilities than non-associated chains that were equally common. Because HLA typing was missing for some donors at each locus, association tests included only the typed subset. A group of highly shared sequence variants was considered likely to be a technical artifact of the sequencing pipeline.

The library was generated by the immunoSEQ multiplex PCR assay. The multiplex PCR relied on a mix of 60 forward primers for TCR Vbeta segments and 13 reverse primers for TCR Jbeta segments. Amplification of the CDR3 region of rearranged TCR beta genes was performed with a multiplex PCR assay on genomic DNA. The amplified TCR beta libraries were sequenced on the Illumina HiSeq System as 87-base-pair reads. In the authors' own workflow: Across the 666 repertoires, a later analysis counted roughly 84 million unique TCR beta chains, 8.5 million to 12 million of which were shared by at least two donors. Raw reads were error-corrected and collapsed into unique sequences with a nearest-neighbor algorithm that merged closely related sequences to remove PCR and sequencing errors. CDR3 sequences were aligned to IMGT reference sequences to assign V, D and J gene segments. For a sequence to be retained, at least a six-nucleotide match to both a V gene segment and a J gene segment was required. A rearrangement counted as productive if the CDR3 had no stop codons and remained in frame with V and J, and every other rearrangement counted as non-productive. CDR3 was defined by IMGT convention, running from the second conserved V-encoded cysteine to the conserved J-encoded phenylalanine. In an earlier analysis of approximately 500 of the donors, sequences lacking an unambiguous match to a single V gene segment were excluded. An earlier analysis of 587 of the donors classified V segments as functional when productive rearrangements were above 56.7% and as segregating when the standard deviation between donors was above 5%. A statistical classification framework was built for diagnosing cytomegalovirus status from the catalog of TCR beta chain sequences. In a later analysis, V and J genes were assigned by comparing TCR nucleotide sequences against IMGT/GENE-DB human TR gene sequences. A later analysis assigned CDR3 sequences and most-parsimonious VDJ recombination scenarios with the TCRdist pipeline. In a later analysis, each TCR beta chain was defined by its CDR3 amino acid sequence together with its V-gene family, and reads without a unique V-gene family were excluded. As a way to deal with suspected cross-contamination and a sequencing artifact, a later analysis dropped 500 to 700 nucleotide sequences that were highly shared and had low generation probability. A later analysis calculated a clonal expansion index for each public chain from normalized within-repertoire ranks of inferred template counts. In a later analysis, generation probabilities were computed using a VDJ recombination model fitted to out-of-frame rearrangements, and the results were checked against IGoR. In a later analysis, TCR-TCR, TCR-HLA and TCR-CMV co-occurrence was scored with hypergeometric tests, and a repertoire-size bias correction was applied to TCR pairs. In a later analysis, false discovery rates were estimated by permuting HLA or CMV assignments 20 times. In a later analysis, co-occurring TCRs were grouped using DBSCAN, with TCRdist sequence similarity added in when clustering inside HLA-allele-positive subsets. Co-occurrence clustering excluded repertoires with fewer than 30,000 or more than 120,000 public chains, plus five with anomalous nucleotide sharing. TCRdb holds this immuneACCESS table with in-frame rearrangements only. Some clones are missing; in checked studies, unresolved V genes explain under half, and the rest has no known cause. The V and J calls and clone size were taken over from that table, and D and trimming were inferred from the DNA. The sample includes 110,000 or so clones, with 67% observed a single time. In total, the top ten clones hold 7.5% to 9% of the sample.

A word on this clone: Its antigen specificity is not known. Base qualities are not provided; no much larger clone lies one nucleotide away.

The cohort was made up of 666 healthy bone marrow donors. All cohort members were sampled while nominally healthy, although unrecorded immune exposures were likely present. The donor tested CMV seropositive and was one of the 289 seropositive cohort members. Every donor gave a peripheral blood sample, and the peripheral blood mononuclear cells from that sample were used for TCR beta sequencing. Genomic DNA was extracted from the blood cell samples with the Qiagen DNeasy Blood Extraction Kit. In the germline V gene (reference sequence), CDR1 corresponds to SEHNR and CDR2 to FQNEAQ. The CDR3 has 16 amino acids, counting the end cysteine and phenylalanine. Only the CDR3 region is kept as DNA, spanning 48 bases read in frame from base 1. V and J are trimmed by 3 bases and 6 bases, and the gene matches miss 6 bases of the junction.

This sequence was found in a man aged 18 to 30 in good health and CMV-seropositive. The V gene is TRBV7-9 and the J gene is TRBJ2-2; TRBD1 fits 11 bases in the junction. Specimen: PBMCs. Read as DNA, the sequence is TGTGCCAGCAGCTTCCCTCCGGGACAGGGGGCCGGGGAGCTGTTTTTT. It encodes CASSFPPGQGAGELFF.